The T cell receptor beta chain described here comes from a study of tumor and adjacent non-tumor tissue in lung cancer. Study summary: Histology: around twelve adenocarcinoma, a couple of squamous cell carcinoma, 1 small cell lung cancer. Each sample yielded roughly 4 million productive TCRbeta reads on average.

RNA was extracted from bulk tissue without any cell sorting. Trimming took off 0 bases at V and 4 bases at J, with 8 bases between the two ends. The CDR3 is 14 residues long. Germline V gene data show CDR1 as LGHNA and CDR2 as YSLEER. Remarks on this clonotype: Lacking the conserved final phenylalanine or tryptophan, this CDR3 likely reflects a read error.

A modified ARM-PCR protocol with three rounds of nested PCR amplified TCRbeta. TCRdb reprocessed the multiplex PCR reads with MiXCR, giving one entry per CDR3 protein. This repertoire shows about 110,000 distinct CDR3 sequences, 84% found once; its top ten account for about 22%. The rearrangement joins TRBV4-3 to TRBJ2-3; no clear D gene. The TCR sequence derives from a man between 65 and 85 years old with non-small cell lung cancer. The sequencing input was lung tumor tissue. Written as DNA, the CDR3 is TGCGCCAGCAGCCAAGAAACTACAGCAGATACGCAGTATTTG. Translation: CASSQETTADTQYL.